One and the same sample provided the 2 T cell receptor beta chains below, sequenced in a study of PD-1 blockade in classical Hodgkin lymphoma. Sample time point: cycle 4 day 1 (C4D1), after 6 weeks of nivolumab. All patients experienced relapse after autologous stem cell transplantation, and brentuximab vedotin exposure was variable. Magnetic depletion of unwanted cells isolated CD4+ T cells from thawed PBMCs. Clones were read by immunoSEQ multiplex PCR, and TCRdb kept only the in-frame ones, dropping some. The top ten clones hold around 2.4% of a sample with tens of thousands of clones, roughly 85% of them seen once. Sequenced material: CD4+ T cells from blood, taken before the fourth cycle of nivolumab. The receptors derive from a human donor with classical Hodgkin lymphoma.

This clone was observed once. This chain connects TRBV7-2 to TRBJ1-1; the match to TRBD1 covers 7 bases. Germline assignment: CDR1 SGHTA and CDR2 FQGNSA. This CDR3 spans 13 amino acids. V dropped 4 bases and J dropped 8; count of bases not matched to a gene: 7. The CDR3 DNA sequence: TGTGCCAGCAGCTCAGACAGGGACGGCGAAGCTTTCTTT. This encodes CASSSDRDGEAFF.

The chain couples TRBV30 to TRBJ2-3; D uncertain. V was shortened by 2 bases and J by 4 bases, with 13 bases between the two germline ends. CDR1 is GTSNPN, CDR2 SVGIG, per germline (reference sequence). CDR3 length equals 14 residues. This CDR3 reads CAWSPEGVADTQYF. CDR3 coding DNA: TGTGCCTGGAGTCCGGAAGGAGTAGCAGATACGCAGTATTTT. Complete variable domain (other parts from reference TRBV30 and TRBJ2-3): SQTIHQWPATLVQPVGSPLSLECTVEGTSNPNLYWYRQAAGRGLQLLFYSVGIGQISSEVPQNLSASRPQDRQFILSSKKLLLSDSGFYLCAWSPEGVADTQYFGPGTRLTVL.